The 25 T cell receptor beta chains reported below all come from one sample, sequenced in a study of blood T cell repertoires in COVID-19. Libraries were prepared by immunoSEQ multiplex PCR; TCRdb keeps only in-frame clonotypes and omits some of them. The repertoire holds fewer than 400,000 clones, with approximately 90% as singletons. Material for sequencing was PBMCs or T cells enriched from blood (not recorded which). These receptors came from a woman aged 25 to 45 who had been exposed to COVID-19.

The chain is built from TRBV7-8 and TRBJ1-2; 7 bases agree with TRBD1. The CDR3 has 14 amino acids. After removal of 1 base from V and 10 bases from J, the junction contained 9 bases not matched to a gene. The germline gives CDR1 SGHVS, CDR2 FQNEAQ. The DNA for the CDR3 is TGTGCCAGCAGCTTAGACGGGACAGCAAAGGTCTACACCTTC. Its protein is CASSLDGTAKVYTF.

The CDR3 sequence is CASSFADRGHQPQHF. CDR3 in DNA: TGTGCCAGCAGCTTCGCGGACAGGGGGCACCAGCCCCAGCATTTT. The V call is TRBV7-2, the J call TRBJ1-5, with 11 bases identical to TRBD1. V dropped 3 bases and J dropped 7; count of bases not matched to a gene: 5. This CDR3 spans 15 amino acids. Germline V gene data show CDR1 as SGHTA and CDR2 as FQGNSA. The entire variable domain, with the rest obtained from reference TRBV7-2 and TRBJ1-5, is as follows: GAGVSQSPSNKVTEKGKDVELRCDPISGHTALYWYRQSLGQGLEFLIYFQGNSAPDKSGLPSDRFSAERTGGSVSTLTIQRTQQEDSAVYLCASSFADRGHQPQHFGDGTRLSIL.

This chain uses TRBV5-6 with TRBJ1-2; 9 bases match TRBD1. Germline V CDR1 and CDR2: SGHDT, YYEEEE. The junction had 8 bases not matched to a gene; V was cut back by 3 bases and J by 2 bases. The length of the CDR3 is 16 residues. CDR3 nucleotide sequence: TGTGCCAGCAGCTGGGGCCACAGGGGGCGGAACTATGGCTACACCTTC. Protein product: CASSWGHRGRNYGYTF.

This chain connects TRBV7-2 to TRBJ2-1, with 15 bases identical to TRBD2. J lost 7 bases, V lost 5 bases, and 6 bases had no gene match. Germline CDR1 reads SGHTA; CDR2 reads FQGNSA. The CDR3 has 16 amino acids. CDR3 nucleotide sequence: TGTGCCAGCAGCCAGGGACTAGCGGGGGGCCAAAATGAGCAGTTCTTC. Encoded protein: CASSQGLAGGQNEQFF.

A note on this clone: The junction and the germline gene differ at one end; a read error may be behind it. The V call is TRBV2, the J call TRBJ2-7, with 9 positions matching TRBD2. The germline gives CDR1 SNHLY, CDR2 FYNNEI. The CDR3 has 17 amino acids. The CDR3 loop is CASSEKVSAGGQYEQYF. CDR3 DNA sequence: TGCGCCAGCAGTGAAAAGGTGTCGGCGGGGGGGCAATACGAGCAGTACTTC.

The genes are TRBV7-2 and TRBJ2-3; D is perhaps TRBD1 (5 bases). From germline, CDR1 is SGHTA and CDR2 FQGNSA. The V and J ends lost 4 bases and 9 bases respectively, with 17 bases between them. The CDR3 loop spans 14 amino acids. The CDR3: CASSSWGLVGTQYF. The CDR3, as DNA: TGTGCCAGCAGCTCGTGGGGCCTGGTGGGGACGCAGTATTTT.

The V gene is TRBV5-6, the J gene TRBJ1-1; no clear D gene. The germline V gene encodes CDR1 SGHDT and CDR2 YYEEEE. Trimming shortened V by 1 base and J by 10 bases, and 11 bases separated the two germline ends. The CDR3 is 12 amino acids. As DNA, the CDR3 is TGTGCCAGCAGCTTGTTAAGAGCCCCAGCTTTCTTT. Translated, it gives CASSLLRAPAFF.

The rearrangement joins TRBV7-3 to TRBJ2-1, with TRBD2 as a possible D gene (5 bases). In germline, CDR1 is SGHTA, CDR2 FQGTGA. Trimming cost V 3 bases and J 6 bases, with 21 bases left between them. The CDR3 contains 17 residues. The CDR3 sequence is CASSFGPQDLKPNEQFF. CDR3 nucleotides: TGTGCCAGCAGCTTTGGGCCCCAGGACTTAAAGCCCAATGAGCAGTTCTTC. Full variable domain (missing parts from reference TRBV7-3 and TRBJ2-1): GAGVSQTPSNKVTEKGKYVELRCDPISGHTALYWYRQSLGQGPEFLIYFQGTGAADDSGLPNDRFFAVRPEGSVSTLKIQRTERGDSAVYLCASSFGPQDLKPNEQFFGPGTRLTVL.

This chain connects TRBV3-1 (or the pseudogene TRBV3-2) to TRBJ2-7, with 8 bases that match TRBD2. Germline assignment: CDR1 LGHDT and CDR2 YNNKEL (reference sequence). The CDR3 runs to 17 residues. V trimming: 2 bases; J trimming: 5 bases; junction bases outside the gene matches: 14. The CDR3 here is CASSQHPGGGRGNEQYF. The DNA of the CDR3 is TGTGCCAGCAGCCAACACCCAGGCGGGGGGCGCGGGAACGAGCAGTACTTC.

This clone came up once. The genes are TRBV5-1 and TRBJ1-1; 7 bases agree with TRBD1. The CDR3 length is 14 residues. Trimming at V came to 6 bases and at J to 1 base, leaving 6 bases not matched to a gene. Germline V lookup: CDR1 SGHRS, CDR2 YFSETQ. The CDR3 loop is CASNRDSQNTEAFF. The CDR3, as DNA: TGCGCCAGCAACCGGGACAGCCAGAACACTGAAGCTTTCTTT.

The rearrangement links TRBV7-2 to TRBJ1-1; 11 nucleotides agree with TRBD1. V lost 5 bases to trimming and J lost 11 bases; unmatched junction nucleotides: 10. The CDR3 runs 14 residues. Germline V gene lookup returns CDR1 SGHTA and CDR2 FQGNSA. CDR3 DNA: TGTGCCAGCAGCCAGGACAGGGGGCGGCGGACGGCTTTCTTT. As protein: CASSQDRGRRTAFF.

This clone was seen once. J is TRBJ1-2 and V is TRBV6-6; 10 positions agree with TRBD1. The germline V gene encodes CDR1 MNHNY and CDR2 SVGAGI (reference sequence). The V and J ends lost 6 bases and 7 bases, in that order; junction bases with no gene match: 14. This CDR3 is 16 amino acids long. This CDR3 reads CASRPPPGQGFGGYTF. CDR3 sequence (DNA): TGTGCCAGCAGGCCTCCTCCGGGACAGGGGTTCGGTGGCTACACCTTC.

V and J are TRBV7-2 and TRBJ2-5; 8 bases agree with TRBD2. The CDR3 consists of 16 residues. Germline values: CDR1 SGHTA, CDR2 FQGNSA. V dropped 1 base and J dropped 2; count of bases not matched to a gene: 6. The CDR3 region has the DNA TGTGCCAGCAGCTTAGTGGCGGGGGGCCCTCAAGAGACCCAGTACTTC. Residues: CASSLVAGGPQETQYF.

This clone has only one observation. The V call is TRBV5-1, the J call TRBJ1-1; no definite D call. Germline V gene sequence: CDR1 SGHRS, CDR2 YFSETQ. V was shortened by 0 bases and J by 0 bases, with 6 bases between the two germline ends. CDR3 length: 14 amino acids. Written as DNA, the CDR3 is TGCGCCAGCAGCTTGGATGACATGAACACTGAAGCTTTCTTT. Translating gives CASSLDDMNTEAFF.

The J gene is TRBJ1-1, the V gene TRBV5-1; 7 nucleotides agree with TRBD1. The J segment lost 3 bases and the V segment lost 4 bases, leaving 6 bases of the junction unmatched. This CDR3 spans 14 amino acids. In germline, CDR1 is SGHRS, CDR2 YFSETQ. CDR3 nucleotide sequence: TGCGCCAGCAGCGCACAGGGGTTGGACACTGAAGCTTTCTTT. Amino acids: CASSAQGLDTEAFF.

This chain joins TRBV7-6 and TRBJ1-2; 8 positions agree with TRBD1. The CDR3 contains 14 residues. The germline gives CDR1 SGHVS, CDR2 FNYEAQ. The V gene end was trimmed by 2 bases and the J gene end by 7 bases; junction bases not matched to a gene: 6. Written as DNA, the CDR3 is TGTGCCAGCAGCTTATCCAGGGGGCGGGGTGGCTACACCTTC. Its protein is CASSLSRGRGGYTF. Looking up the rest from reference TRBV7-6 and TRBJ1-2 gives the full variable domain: GAGVSQSPRYKVTKRGQDVALRCDPISGHVSLYWYRQALGQGPEFLTYFNYEAQQDKSGLPNDRFSAERPEGSISTLTIQRTEQRDSAMYRCASSLSRGRGGYTFGSGTRLTVV.

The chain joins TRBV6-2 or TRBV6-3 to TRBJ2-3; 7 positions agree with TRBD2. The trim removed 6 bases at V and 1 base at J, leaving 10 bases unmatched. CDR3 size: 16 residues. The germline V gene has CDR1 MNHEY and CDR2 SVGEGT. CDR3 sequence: CASSHPASGRTDTQYF. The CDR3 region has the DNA TGTGCCAGCAGCCACCCGGCTAGCGGTCGCACAGATACGCAGTATTTT.

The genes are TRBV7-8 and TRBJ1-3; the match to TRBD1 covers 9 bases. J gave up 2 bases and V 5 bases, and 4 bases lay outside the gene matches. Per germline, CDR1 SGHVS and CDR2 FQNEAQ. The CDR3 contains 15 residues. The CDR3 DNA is TGTGCCAGCAGCATCGGGACAGGGACTGGAAACACCATATATTTT. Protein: CASSIGTGTGNTIYF.

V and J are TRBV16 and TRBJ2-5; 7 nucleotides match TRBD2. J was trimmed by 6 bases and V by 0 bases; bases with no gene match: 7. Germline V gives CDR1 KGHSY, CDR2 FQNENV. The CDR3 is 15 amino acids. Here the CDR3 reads CASSQSGGVRKTQYF. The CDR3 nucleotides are TGTGCCAGCAGCCAATCGGGAGGGGTCCGAAAGACCCAGTACTTC.

Here the CDR3 DNA reads TGTGCCAGCAGTTGGACAGGGGGCAGGGACGAGCAGTACTTC. Protein product: CASSWTGGRDEQYF. V is TRBV6-5 and J is TRBJ2-7, with TRBD1 matching 11 bases. This CDR3 comprises 14 residues. Germline assignment: CDR1 MNHEY and CDR2 SVGAGI. V dropped 4 bases and J dropped 5; count of bases not matched to a gene: 4.

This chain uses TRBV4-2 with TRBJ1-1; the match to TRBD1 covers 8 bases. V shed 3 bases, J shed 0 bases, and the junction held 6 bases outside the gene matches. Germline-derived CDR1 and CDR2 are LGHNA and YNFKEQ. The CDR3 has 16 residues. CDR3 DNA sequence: TGTGCCAGCAGCCAGCCCGGACAGGGATTGAACACTGAAGCTTTCTTT. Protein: CASSQPGQGLNTEAFF.

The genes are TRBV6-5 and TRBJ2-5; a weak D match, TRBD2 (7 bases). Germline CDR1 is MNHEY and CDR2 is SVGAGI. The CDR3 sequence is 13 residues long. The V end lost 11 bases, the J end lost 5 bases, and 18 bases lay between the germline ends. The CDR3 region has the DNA TGTGCCTCGTCACCGGGGGGCCTCGAGACCCAGTACTTC. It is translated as CASSPGGLETQYF.

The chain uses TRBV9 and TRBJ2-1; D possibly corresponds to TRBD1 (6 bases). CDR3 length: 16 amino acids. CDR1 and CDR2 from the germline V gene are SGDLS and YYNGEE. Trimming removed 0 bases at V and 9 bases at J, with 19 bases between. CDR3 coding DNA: TGTGCCAGCAGCGTAGAAGTTGGTTACGCCAGGGGTGAGCAGTTCTTC. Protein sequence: CASSVEVGYARGEQFF.

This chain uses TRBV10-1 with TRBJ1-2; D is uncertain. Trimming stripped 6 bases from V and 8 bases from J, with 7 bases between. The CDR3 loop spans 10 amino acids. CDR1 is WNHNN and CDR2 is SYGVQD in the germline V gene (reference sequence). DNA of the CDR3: TGCGCCAGCAGCAGCGAAGGCTACACCTTC. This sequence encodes CASSSEGYTF.

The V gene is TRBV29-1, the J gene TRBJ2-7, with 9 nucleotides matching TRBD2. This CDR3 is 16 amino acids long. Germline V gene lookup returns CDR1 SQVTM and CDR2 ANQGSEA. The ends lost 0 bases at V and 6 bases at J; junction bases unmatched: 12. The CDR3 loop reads CSVEDRTRGGPGEQYF. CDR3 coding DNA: TGCAGCGTTGAAGATAGGACGCGGGGGGGGCCGGGCGAGCAGTACTTC.